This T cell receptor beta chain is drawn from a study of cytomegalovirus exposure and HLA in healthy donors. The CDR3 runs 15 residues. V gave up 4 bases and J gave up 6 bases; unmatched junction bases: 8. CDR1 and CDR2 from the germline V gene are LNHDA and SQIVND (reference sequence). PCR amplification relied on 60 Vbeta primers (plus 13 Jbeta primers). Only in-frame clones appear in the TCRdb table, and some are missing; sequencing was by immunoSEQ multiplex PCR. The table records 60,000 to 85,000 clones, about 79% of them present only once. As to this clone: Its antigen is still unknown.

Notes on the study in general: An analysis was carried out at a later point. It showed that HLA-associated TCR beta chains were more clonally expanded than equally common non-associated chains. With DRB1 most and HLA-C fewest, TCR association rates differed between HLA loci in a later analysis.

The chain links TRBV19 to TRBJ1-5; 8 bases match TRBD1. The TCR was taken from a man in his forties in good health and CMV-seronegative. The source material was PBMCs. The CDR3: CASSTPDRASQPQHF. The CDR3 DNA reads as TGTGCCAGTAGTACCCCGGACAGGGCAAGTCAGCCCCAGCATTTT.